Described below is a single TCR beta chain sequence and its context. The sample originates from a study of T cells after somatic rescue of genetic block. TCRdb's table, derived via immunoSEQ multiplex PCR, lists solely in-frame clones and lacks some. The sample lists 110,000 or so clones; 80% to 95% were seen once. Looked up from germline, CDR1 is SEHNR and CDR2 is FQNEAQ (reference sequence). The ends were cut back, 8 bases at V and 9 bases at J, with 16 bases in the middle. This CDR3 comprises 13 residues. The clonotype was recovered from a woman under 30. The sample was peripheral blood mononuclear cells (PBMCs). The rearrangement joins TRBV7-9 to TRBJ2-2; no clear D gene. The CDR3 protein is CASSSPPVRELFF. The DNA for the CDR3 is TGTGCCAGCTCCAGCCCCCCAGTCAGGGAGCTGTTTTTT.